This is a list of T cell receptor beta chains from one sample in a study of cytomegalovirus exposure and HLA in healthy donors. Generated by immunoSEQ multiplex PCR, the TCRdb table keeps only in-frame clones and is missing some. The sample consists of under 200,000 clones, roughly 88% of them appearing once. Sequencing was carried out using PBMCs. These receptors all stem from a middle-aged man in good health and CMV-seropositive. Both conserved end residues are part of each CDR3. A D gene is named only where the DNA matches it firmly. Only part of the rows carry a size: once, few, many, or a class if the clone is expanded.

>TRBV5-1|NA|TRBJ2-2|NA
CASSFSGHNTGELFF
TGCGCCAGCAGCTTTTCGGGACACAACACCGGGGAGCTGTTTTTT
>TRBV6-1|NA|TRBJ1-1|NA
CASSESGPTEAFF
TGTGCCAGCAGTGAAAGTGGGCCCACTGAAGCTTTCTTT
>TRBV27|NA|TRBJ2-3|NA
CASSLSPGDTQYF
TGTGCCAGCAGCCTATCTCCTGGAGATACGCAGTATTTT
>TRBV19|NA|TRBJ1-5|NA
CATSGRGGNQPQHF
TGTGCCACCTCCGGGAGGGGAGGCAATCAGCCCCAGCATTTT
>TRBV19|TRBD1|TRBJ1-5|few
CASSIEQGGRQPQHF
TGTGCCAGTAGTATCGAACAGGGGGGTAGGCAGCCCCAGCATTTT
>TRBV11-2|NA|TRBJ2-4|few
CASSLEITKNIQYF
TGTGCCAGCAGCCTCGAGATAACCAAAAACATTCAGTACTTC
>TRBV9|NA|TRBJ1-1|NA
CASSRSGGNTEAFF
TGTGCCAGCAGCCGTTCCGGAGGGAACACTGAAGCTTTCTTT
>TRBV11-1|NA|TRBJ2-3|few
CASSLGRGTASPDTQYF
TGTGCCAGCAGTTTAGGACGCGGGACTGCTAGCCCAGATACGCAGTATTTT
>TRBV19|TRBD2|TRBJ2-3|NA
CASRGLAGLTDTQYF
TGTGCCAGTAGGGGACTAGCGGGCCTCACAGATACGCAGTATTTT
>TRBV7-2|TRBD2|TRBJ2-1|once
CASSLKLAGSSYNEQFF
TGTGCCAGCAGCCTCAAACTAGCGGGAAGCTCCTACAATGAGCAGTTCTTC
>TRBV11-2|TRBD1|TRBJ2-3|NA
CASSWDRVTDTQYF
TGTGCCAGCAGCTGGGACAGGGTAACAGATACGCAGTATTTT
>TRBV13|NA|TRBJ2-5|NA
CASSSRTTQETQYF
TGTGCCAGCAGCTCCCGGACAACACAAGAGACCCAGTACTTC
>TRBV7-3|NA|TRBJ2-1|few
CASSLGQHNEQFF
TGTGCCAGCAGCCTTGGGCAGCACAATGAGCAGTTCTTC
>TRBV6-5|TRBD2|TRBJ2-2|few
CASSYGGAGELFF
TGTGCCAGCAGTTACGGGGGGGCCGGGGAGCTGTTTTTT
>TRBV5-5|NA|TRBJ1-2|few
CASSPWGVLGYTF
TGTGCCAGCAGCCCCTGGGGAGTGTTAGGCTACACCTTC
>TRBV6-5|NA|TRBJ1-4|NA
CASSQRQPSDEKLFF
TGTGCCAGCAGTCAACGACAGCCGTCGGATGAAAAACTGTTTTTT
>TRBV11-3|TRBD1|TRBJ2-1|once
CASSPWTGTNEQFF
TGTGCCAGCAGCCCCTGGACAGGGACCAATGAGCAGTTCTTC
>TRBV5-4|TRBD2|TRBJ2-3|NA
CASSLIGTSVDTQYF
TGTGCCAGCAGCTTGATTGGAACTAGCGTAGATACGCAGTATTTT
>TRBV9|NA|TRBJ2-1|NA
CASSPRASEHEQFF
TGTGCCAGCAGCCCCCGGGCTAGCGAGCATGAGCAGTTCTTC
>TRBV5-4|TRBD2|TRBJ2-1|NA
CASSWTSGGAINEQFF
TGTGCCAGCAGCTGGACTAGCGGGGGGGCAATAAATGAGCAGTTCTTC
>TRBV11-3|NA|TRBJ2-2|NA
CASRPSAGELFF
TGTGCCAGCAGACCAAGCGCCGGGGAGCTGTTTTTT
>TRBV10-2|TRBD1|TRBJ2-2|once
CASRPLGQGSATGELFF
TGCGCCAGCAGGCCCTTAGGACAGGGGTCGGCCACCGGGGAGCTGTTTTTT
>TRBV19|NA|TRBJ1-1|NA
CASYRRGGFPEAFF
TGTGCCAGTTATCGGCGCGGGGGATTCCCTGAAGCTTTCTTT
>TRBV5-1|TRBD1|TRBJ1-1|few
CASSLVAGGMNTEAFF
TGCGCCAGCAGCTTGGTGGCAGGGGGGATGAACACTGAAGCTTTCTTT
>TRBV4-1|NA|TRBJ1-1|NA
CASSQVDSPNTEAFF
TGCGCCAGCAGCCAAGTCGACAGTCCGAACACTGAAGCTTTCTTT
>TRBV9|NA|TRBJ1-1|once
CASSVATGGGRTEAFF
TGTGCCAGCAGCGTAGCTACCGGGGGTGGGAGGACTGAAGCTTTCTTT
>TRBV6-5|NA|TRBJ2-5|NA
CASSYDGQVRETQYF
TGTGCCAGCAGTTACGATGGGCAGGTCCGAGAGACCCAGTACTTC
>TRBV2|NA|TRBJ1-5|NA
CASSERGGGQPQHF
TGTGCCAGCAGTGAGCGGGGCGGGGGTCAGCCCCAGCATTTT
>TRBV15|TRBD1|TRBJ1-1|NA
CATSPRTGGANTEAFF
TGTGCCACCAGCCCACGGACAGGGGGCGCGAATACTGAAGCTTTCTTT
>TRBV5-1|TRBD2|TRBJ2-1|NA
CASSLSGRAGEQFF
TGCGCCAGCAGCTTAAGCGGGAGGGCGGGGGAGCAGTTCTTC
>TRBV7-9|NA|TRBJ1-1|NA
CASSSLQGFGEAFF
TGTGCCAGCAGCTCCTTACAGGGTTTCGGTGAAGCTTTCTTT
>TRBV9|NA|TRBJ2-5|NA
CASSVVGSQQETQYF
TGTGCCAGCAGCGTAGTAGGTAGCCAGCAAGAGACCCAGTACTTC
>TRBV5-8|NA|TRBJ1-4|few
CASSLVTGYYEKLFF
TGTGCCAGCAGCTTGGTTACAGGGTATTATGAAAAACTGTTTTTT
>TRBV7-2|TRBD2|TRBJ2-1|NA
CASSLRAAGAGDEQFF
TGTGCCAGCAGCTTAAGAGCAGCGGGGGCCGGGGATGAGCAGTTCTTC
>TRBV14|TRBD2|TRBJ2-1|NA
CASSLLRTSGSYEQFF
TGTGCCAGCAGCCTACTTCGGACTAGCGGGAGTTATGAGCAGTTCTTC
>TRBV2|NA|TRBJ1-4|NA
CASGTLTNEKLFF
TGTGCCAGCGGGACATTAACTAATGAAAAACTGTTTTTT
>TRBV15|TRBD1|TRBJ1-2|NA
CATSRWDSDSTNYGYTF
TGTGCCACCAGCAGGTGGGACAGCGATAGCACTAACTATGGCTACACCTTC
>TRBV4-2|TRBD1|TRBJ1-2|NA
CASGDRGNYGYTF
TGTGCCAGCGGGGACAGGGGGAACTATGGCTACACCTTC
>TRBV7-9|NA|TRBJ1-1|NA
CASSYPGGTEAFF
TGTGCCAGCAGCTACCCCGGGGGTACTGAAGCTTTCTTT
>TRBV6-1|TRBD1|TRBJ1-6|NA
CASGQGLHNSPLHF
TGTGCCAGCGGACAGGGACTCCATAATTCACCCCTCCACTTT
>TRBV10-2|NA|TRBJ1-1|few
CASSESVKGNVGAFF
TGCGCCAGCAGTGAGTCTGTGAAGGGGAACGTAGGAGCTTTCTTT
>TRBV4-2|NA|TRBJ2-2|NA
CASSQEKRATGELFF
TGTGCCAGCAGCCAAGAAAAGCGGGCCACCGGGGAGCTGTTTTTT
>TRBV7-6|TRBD1|TRBJ1-4|NA
CASSLVTGVSSATNEKLFF
TGTGCCAGCAGCTTAGTTACAGGGGTGTCCTCTGCAACTAATGAAAAACTGTTTTTT
>TRBV10-3|TRBD2|TRBJ2-5|NA
CAISEPAGGVKTQYF
TGTGCCATCAGTGAACCAGCGGGAGGTGTAAAGACCCAGTACTTC
>TRBV7-9|TRBD1|TRBJ2-2|NA
CASSLGTGVTGELFF
TGTGCCAGCAGCCTCGGGACAGGGGTTACCGGGGAGCTGTTTTTT
>TRBV5-1|TRBD1|TRBJ1-1|NA
CASSLEAQGQGTEAFF
TGCGCCAGCAGCTTGGAGGCACAGGGGCAGGGCACTGAAGCTTTCTTT
>TRBV30|NA|TRBJ1-2|once
CAWGGSSDYGYTF
TGTGCCTGGGGGGGGAGCAGCGACTATGGCTACACCTTC
>TRBV7-3|NA|TRBJ1-2|NA
CASSLIVYYGYTF
TGTGCCAGCAGCTTAATAGTCTACTATGGCTACACCTTC
>TRBV5-1|NA|TRBJ1-4|NA
CASSSGGSVNEKLFF
TGCGCCAGCAGCTCAGGAGGTTCAGTTAATGAAAAACTGTTTTTT
>TRBV27|NA|TRBJ1-2|NA
CASSPRAFNYGYTF
TGTGCCAGCAGTCCCAGGGCCTTTAACTATGGCTACACCTTC
>TRBV6-1|NA|TRBJ2-6|NA
CASSEWGRANVLTF
TGTGCCAGCAGTGAATGGGGGCGGGCCAACGTCCTGACTTTC
>TRBV5-1|NA|TRBJ2-5|NA
CASSLVGLQETQYF
TGCGCCAGCAGCTTGGTTGGCCTTCAAGAGACCCAGTACTTC